The TCR beta chain under discussion was sequenced for a study of T cell repertoires in cytomegalovirus infection (dated by TCRdb to the late 2010s). Context from the whole study: The peptide stimulations were aimed at well-studied HLA-B-restricted epitopes as well as recently identified HLA-C-restricted CMV epitopes, whose presentation resists viral immunomodulation. Donor HLA type was relevant to the analysis, as public TCR beta signatures indicated carriage of CMV infection together with the matching HLA type.

The CDR3 measures 12 amino acids from cysteine to phenylalanine. CDR3 DNA only is kept here, 36 bases in frame from base 1. CDR1 and CDR2 were assigned from the germline V gene as SGHVS and FNYEAQ. Trimming takes 5 bases from V and 4 bases from J, and the germline ends sit 6 bases apart. Sequencing was carried out with an Illumina HiSeq 1500. The public sequencing data were trimmed at Q25 with fastp and processed into clonotypes with MiXCR by TCRdb, which kept only in-frame beta chains. Rows merge per CDR3 protein into single entries with the most common DNA and genes. In all, the sample holds fewer than 1,000,000 distinct CDR3 sequences, and less than 40% of those were seen once. In total, the top ten clones hold over 11% of the sample. This clonotype was observed many times. Its specific antigen is unknown. Base qualities are not recorded, but no much larger clone differs from it by a single base.

The study at large found these results: In both this cohort and an independent cohort of 350 to 400 donors, the cumulative frequency of public TCR beta family members distinguished carriers of CMV infection plus the relevant HLA type. The ex vivo response was dominated by HLA-C-restricted CMV-specific TCR beta clonotypes, which also provided the single most frequent clonotype in two of eight donors.

The treatment or condition tag for this specimen amounts to: in vitro stimulation with specific CMV peptide epitopes to enrich CMV-specific T cells. This receptor was obtained from a human donor in good health (CMV status not recorded). Some clones in this sample may be carry-over from other donors' samples. The input for sequencing was cultured CD8+ T cells from PBMCs, taken from culture after CMV antigen stimulation. This chain joins TRBV7-6 to TRBJ1-3, with an unclear D gene assignment. The nucleotides read TGTGCCAGCAGCCCGAACGGAAACACCATATATTTT. Translated, this is CASSPNGNTIYF.